This T cell receptor (beta chain) was found in a study of T-cell reconstitution after alpha-beta-depleted transplantation in children. CDR3 size: 16 residues. With 2 bases removed from V and 4 bases from J, the gap between germline ends came to 12 bases. Germline CDR1 reads SGHDN; CDR2 reads FVKESK. The TCRbeta library incorporated unique molecular identifiers. Each CDR3 protein gets one entry after TCRdb re-called the PCR reads with MiXCR. The top ten clones hold less than 8% of a sample with around 200,000 distinct CDR3 sequences, roughly 10% of them seen once. This sequence joins TRBV14 and TRBJ2-6; D not certain. Sequenced material: PBMCs from the stem cell graft donor, taken from the stem cell graft. The clonotype was recovered from a human donor who donated a stem cell graft to a child with acute lymphoblastic leukemia. The CDR3 DNA follows: TGTGCCAGCAGCCAATTTTCGACCACCGGGGCCAACGTCCTGACTTTC. This sequence encodes CASSQFSTTGANVLTF.